Each of the 27 T cell receptor beta chains below was sequenced from the same sample in a study of T cell repertoires in cytomegalovirus infection. TCRdb independently ran MiXCR on the reads; one entry per CDR3 protein. The sample has approximately 750,000 distinct CDR3 sequences, 35% to 45% seen once. The specimen sequenced was PBMCs. The receptors derive from a human donor in good health (CMV status not recorded). Some clones in this sample may be carry-over from other donors' samples.

V gene TRBV6-6 combines with J gene TRBJ2-5; perhaps TRBD2 as D (7 bases). The CDR3 is 13 residues long. The V end lost 8 bases, the J end lost 4 bases, and 14 bases lay between the germline ends. Per germline, CDR1 MNHNY and CDR2 SVGAGI (reference sequence). CDR3 protein: CASEGGAPETQYF. CDR3 nucleotides: TGTGCCAGCGAAGGGGGGGCGCCAGAGACCCAGTACTTC.

This clonotype was seen many times. The chain links TRBV7-2 to TRBJ1-1, with TRBD1 matching over 7 bases. The CDR3 is made up of 14 amino acids. Germline trimming cut 5 bases from V and 1 base from J; bases unmatched to any gene: 4. Germline CDR1 is SGHTA and CDR2 is FQGNSA. CDR3 DNA: TGTGCCAGCAGCGTCAGGGGGGGGAACACTGAAGCTTTCTTT. This encodes CASSVRGGNTEAFF. Drawing the rest from reference TRBV7-2 and TRBJ1-1, the complete variable domain is GAGVSQSPSNKVTEKGKDVELRCDPISGHTALYWYRQSLGQGLEFLIYFQGNSAPDKSGLPSDRFSAERTGGSVSTLTIQRTQQEDSAVYLCASSVRGGNTEAFFGQGTRLTVV.

This clonotype was seen a few times. The chain uses TRBV5-8 and TRBJ1-5; no definite D call. Trimming pared 1 base from V and 7 bases from J, leaving 12 bases between. The germline gives CDR1 SGHTS, CDR2 YDEGEE. CDR3 size: 14 residues. The CDR3 spells CASSLFIGSQPQHF. CDR3 DNA sequence: TGTGCCAGCAGCTTGTTTATAGGGTCACAGCCCCAGCATTTT.

This clonotype was seen more than once but under ten times. V and J are TRBV7-2 and TRBJ2-1, with a possible D match to TRBD2 (6 bases). With 6 bases removed from V and 0 bases from J, the gap between germline ends came to 18 bases. The CDR3 is 17 amino acids. Per germline, CDR1 SGHTA and CDR2 FQGNSA. For the CDR3, the DNA is TGTGCCAGCAGTTTTCCCCCTCAGGGACTCTCCTACAATGAGCAGTTCTTC. Translation: CASSFPPQGLSYNEQFF.

This clonotype was found a few times. This sequence joins TRBV24-1 and TRBJ1-5; D gene uncertain. V was pared by 3 bases and J by 9 bases, with 14 bases between. The CDR3 sequence is 14 residues long. Germline CDR1 reads KGHDR; CDR2 reads SFDVKD. The CDR3 sequence: CATSDPSNLGPQHF. The CDR3 DNA is TGTGCCACCAGTGATCCCTCAAATCTTGGGCCCCAGCATTTT.

This clonotype has at least ten counts. This chain connects TRBV7-8 to TRBJ2-2; D possibly corresponds to TRBD1 (6 bases). Germline CDR1 and CDR2: SGHVS and FQNEAQ. The length of the CDR3 is 16 residues. Trimming took off 1 base at V and 3 bases at J, with 12 bases between the two ends. The DNA for the CDR3 is TGTGCCAGCAGCTTAGGACGCAGGGGATACACCGGGGAGCTGTTTTTT. Protein: CASSLGRRGYTGELFF. The full variable domain, in which reference TRBV7-8 and TRBJ2-2 provide the parts outside the CDR3, is GAGVSQSPRYKVAKRGQDVALRCDPISGHVSLFWYQQALGQGPEFLTYFQNEAQLDKSGLPSDRFFAERPEGSVSTLKIQRTQQEDSAVYLCASSLGRRGYTGELFFGEGSRLTVL.

The chain uses TRBV11-1 and TRBJ2-3; D gene unclear. In germline, CDR1 is SGHAT, CDR2 FQDESV (reference sequence). This CDR3 is 14 amino acids long. V shed 5 bases and J shed 3 bases, with 12 bases lying between them. The CDR3 bases are TGTGCCAGCAGCCCCTATGGCCCGACAGATACGCAGTATTTT. Amino acid sequence: CASSPYGPTDTQYF.

There are a few counts of this clonotype. The CDR3 loop reads CASSPQTSQGEQYF. CDR3 nucleotide sequence: TGTGCCAGCAGCCCCCAGACTAGTCAAGGCGAGCAGTACTTC. The chain uses TRBV7-2 and TRBJ2-7, with a tentative D call TRBD2 (6 bases). V was cut by 5 bases and J by 6 bases, with 17 bases left in between. In germline, CDR1 is SGHTA, CDR2 FQGNSA. This CDR3 spans 14 amino acids. Full variable domain (remainder filled in from reference TRBV7-2 and TRBJ2-7): GAGVSQSPSNKVTEKGKDVELRCDPISGHTALYWYRQSLGQGLEFLIYFQGNSAPDKSGLPSDRFSAERTGGSVSTLTIQRTQQEDSAVYLCASSPQTSQGEQYFGPGTRLTVT.

This clonotype came up a few times. The chain is built from TRBV28 and TRBJ2-1, with 10 bases lining up with TRBD2. CDR1 and CDR2 from the germline V gene are MDHEN and SYDVKM. J was trimmed by 6 bases and V by 4 bases; bases with no gene match: 9. CDR3 length: 16 amino acids. CDR3 DNA sequence: TGTGCCAGCAGTTCCCCCGGGACTAGCGTGAGCAATGAGCAGTTCTTC. Amino acid sequence: CASSSPGTSVSNEQFF.

This clonotype turned up a few times. The rearrangement joins TRBV12-3 or TRBV12-4 to TRBJ2-2; 7 positions match TRBD1. The CDR3 spans 15 residues. V shed 7 bases, J shed 5 bases, and the junction held 10 bases outside the gene matches. As DNA, the CDR3 is TGTGCCAGCACCGATACGACAGGGAAAACCGGGGAGCTGTTTTTT. Translating it yields CASTDTTGKTGELFF.

Here the CDR3 DNA reads TGCAGTGTCCGGACGGCTCAAGAGACCCAGTACTTC. It specifies CSVRTAQETQYF. The rearrangement uses TRBV20-1 and TRBJ2-5; D is unresolved. The CDR3 loop spans 12 amino acids. Germline loops: CDR1 DFQATT, CDR2 SNEGSKA (reference sequence). V was cut by 7 bases and J by 2 bases, with 11 bases left in between.

This chain connects TRBV12-3 or TRBV12-4 to TRBJ1-1; the D is unclear. V was pared by 3 bases and J by 4 bases, with 6 bases between. The CDR3 has 12 residues. The CDR3, as DNA: TGTGCCAGCAGTTTCGGACCCACTGAAGCTTTCTTT. Amino acids: CASSFGPTEAFF.

The V call is TRBV20-1, the J call TRBJ1-5; possibly TRBD1 for D (5 bases). The CDR3 runs to 14 residues. V lost 0 bases to trimming and J lost 7 bases, with 13 bases between them. Germline loops: CDR1 DFQATT, CDR2 SNEGSKA (reference sequence). CDR3 protein: CSARDDSGEQPQHF. Here the CDR3 DNA reads TGCAGTGCTAGAGATGACAGCGGGGAGCAGCCCCAGCATTTT.

The V and J genes are TRBV4-2 and TRBJ1-1; TRBD1 matches 9 bases. The V and J ends lost 0 bases and 8 bases, in that order; junction bases with no gene match: 16. The CDR3 has 18 amino acids. The germline gives CDR1 LGHNA, CDR2 YNFKEQ. This CDR3 reads CASSQDRTGADIWFEAFF. As DNA, the CDR3 is TGTGCCAGCAGCCAAGATAGGACAGGGGCGGACATTTGGTTCGAAGCTTTCTTT.

In the case of this clonotype: At one boundary the junction diverges from the germline segment, which might be a read error. The V and J genes are TRBV7-8 and TRBJ1-3; D possibly corresponds to TRBD1 (6 bases). The CDR3 is 15 residues long. Germline CDR1 reads SGHVS; CDR2 reads FQNEAQ. The CDR3 loop is CASSPTGFGGNTISF. In DNA form, the CDR3 reads TGTGCCAGCAGCCCCACAGGGTTCGGTGGAAACACCATATCTTTT.

V usage is TRBV29-1 and J usage is TRBJ1-1; D is perhaps TRBD1 (6 bases). V was shortened by 5 bases and J by 3 bases, with 13 bases between the two germline ends. CDR3 length equals 13 residues. CDR1 SQVTM and CDR2 ANQGSEA come from the germline V gene. The CDR3: CSVRGYRDTEAFF. CDR3 nucleotides: TGCAGCGTTAGGGGGTATCGGGACACTGAAGCTTTCTTT.

This clonotype has ten or more counts. V is TRBV7-3 and J is TRBJ1-1, with a possible D match to TRBD1 (5 bases). This CDR3 region has 14 residues. Trimming left V 2 bases short and J 5 bases short, with 12 bases between. CDR1 SGHTA and CDR2 FQGTGA come from the germline V gene. This CDR3 reads CASSLLMEGTEAFF. The CDR3 DNA follows: TGTGCCAGCAGCTTACTCATGGAGGGGACTGAAGCTTTCTTT.

The rearrangement links TRBV29-1 to TRBJ2-3; 7 bases map to TRBD2. J gave up 1 base and V 4 bases, and 8 bases lay outside the gene matches. This CDR3 is built from 15 residues. The V gene's germline CDR1 is SQVTM and CDR2 ANQGSEA. CDR3: CSVARAGAGTDTQYF. CDR3 in DNA: TGCAGCGTTGCCAGGGCGGGAGCAGGCACAGATACGCAGTATTTT.

There are a few counts of this clonotype. The rearrangement links TRBV27 to TRBJ2-3, with TRBD2 identical over 8 bases. There are 17 residues in the CDR3. V trimming: 8 bases; J trimming: 6 bases; junction bases outside the gene matches: 19. Per germline, CDR1 MNHEY and CDR2 SMNVEV (reference sequence). The CDR3, as DNA: TGTGCCAGCCGTGGGTATCGGGAGGGCCCTTTATCTGATACGCAGTATTTT. Translation: CASRGYREGPLSDTQYF.

The J gene is TRBJ2-5, the V gene TRBV12-3 or TRBV12-4, with unresolved D. This CDR3 comprises 14 residues. The V end was cut by 5 bases, the J end by 3 bases, with 13 bases between. CDR3 coding DNA: TGTGCCAGCAGTAAACGTGACTTAAAAGAGACCCAGTACTTC. Its protein is CASSKRDLKETQYF.

The sample holds a few counts of this clonotype. The V and J genes are TRBV7-3 and TRBJ2-3; the D is unclear. Germline CDR1 and CDR2: SGHTA and FQGTGA. With 5 bases removed from V and 0 bases from J, the gap between germline ends came to 9 bases. This CDR3 spans 14 amino acids. The CDR3 bases are TGTGCCAGCAGCCCCCATTATAGCACAGATACGCAGTATTTT. It codes for CASSPHYSTDTQYF.

The chain carries TRBV6-6 and TRBJ1-5; tentative D call: TRBD1 (6 bases). Per germline, CDR1 MNHNY and CDR2 SVGAGI (reference sequence). CDR3 length: 15 amino acids. Trimming pared 5 bases from V and 9 bases from J, leaving 20 bases between. The CDR3: CASSVAGTKDLPQHF. The CDR3, as DNA: TGTGCCAGCAGTGTAGCCGGGACAAAGGACCTGCCCCAGCATTTT.

The chain employs TRBV7-9 and TRBJ1-6; 9 bases agree with TRBD1. The CDR3 has 19 residues. Unmatched junction bases numbered 11, after V lost 5 bases and J lost 0 bases. CDR1 is SEHNR, CDR2 FQNEAQ, per germline (reference sequence). The CDR3 sequence: CASSRTKPGQGSYNSPLHF. In nucleotides, the CDR3 is TGTGCCAGCAGCCGAACGAAACCGGGACAGGGCTCCTATAATTCACCCCTCCACTTT. The entire variable domain, with the rest obtained from reference TRBV7-9 and TRBJ1-6, is as follows: DTGVSQNPRHKITKRGQNVTFRCDPISEHNRLYWYRQTLGQGPEFLTYFQNEAQLEKSRLLSDRFSAERPKGSFSTLEIQRTEQGDSAMYLCASSRTKPGQGSYNSPLHFGNGTRLTVT.

CDR3 coding DNA: TGTGCCAGCAGCTTATCGGGTGGCGGTGAAGCTTTCTTT. Translating gives CASSLSGGGEAFF. The rearrangement joins TRBV7-3 to TRBJ1-1, with D hard to call. This CDR3 has 13 amino acids. The germline V and J ends were trimmed by 2 bases and 7 bases, with 11 bases remaining between them. Germline values: CDR1 SGHTA, CDR2 FQGTGA.

The genes are TRBV12-3 or TRBV12-4 and TRBJ2-3, with D tentatively TRBD1 or TRBD2 (6 bases each). The CDR3 is 13 amino acids. V dropped 5 bases and J dropped 6 bases, with 12 bases sitting between them. The CDR3 DNA reads TGTGCCAGCAGTGCGGGACATATCGATACGCAGTATTTT. Its translation is CASSAGHIDTQYF.

This clonotype showed up many times. This chain joins TRBV6-1 and TRBJ2-2, with D hard to call. The CDR3 totals 15 residues. Trimming shortened V by 3 bases and J by 0 bases, and 8 bases separated the two germline ends. Germline V lookup: CDR1 MNHNS, CDR2 SASEGT. The CDR3, as DNA: TGTGCCAGCAGTGATTGGACGGCGAACACCGGGGAGCTGTTTTTT. Amino acid sequence: CASSDWTANTGELFF.

The chain combines TRBV24-1 with TRBJ1-2; no definite D call. Trimming cost V 0 bases and J 6 bases, with 4 bases left between them. The CDR3 has 12 amino acids. Per germline, CDR1 KGHDR and CDR2 SFDVKD. For the CDR3, the DNA is TGTGCCACCAGTGATTTGAAAGATGGCTACACCTTC. It yields the protein CATSDLKDGYTF.